This T cell receptor beta chain was captured by sequencing in a study of blood T cell repertoires in COVID-19. About the study: From the United States, Italy and Spain came samples of acute and convalescent COVID-19. T cells, B-cell-depleted T cells, or PBMCs supplied cDNA or gDNA.

Per the authors' pipeline: Scientists estimated how many nucleated cells there were by amplifying reference gene primers. Some clones are missing from TCRdb's copy, which holds only in-frame ones; the method was immunoSEQ multiplex PCR. The V and J calls and clone size are taken from that table; D and trimming were inferred from the DNA. The profile shows 450,000 to 500,000 clones, roughly 88% of them singletons. V gave up 0 bases and J gave up 1 base, with 11 bases separating them. The CDR3 totals 15 residues. Germline V gives CDR1 SGHKS, CDR2 YYEKEE (reference sequence). The chain employs TRBV5-5 and TRBJ2-7; D uncertain. The TCR was taken from a human donor in a cohort sampled during active COVID-19. The specimen was peripheral blood. The CDR3 DNA is TGTGCCAGCAGCTTGGCAAATAGCCCTTCCTACGAGCAGTACTTC. This encodes CASSLANSPSYEQYF.